The sequence of this T cell receptor (beta chain) was determined in a study of blood T cell repertoires in COVID-19. Looking at the study overall: Collection of acute and convalescent COVID-19 samples took place in the United States, Italy and Spain.

The assay was immunoSEQ multiplex PCR, and TCRdb's table has in-frame clones only and misses some. The data show about 200,000 clones, 65% to 85% seen once. V gave up 6 bases and J gave up 4 bases; unmatched junction bases: 7. The CDR3 is made up of 16 amino acids. The germline CDR1 and CDR2 sequences are LGHNA and YNFKEQ. This rearrangement joins TRBV4-2 to TRBJ2-2; the match to TRBD2 covers 11 bases. Sample: PBMCs or T cells enriched from blood (not recorded which). The sequence derives from a woman between 40 and 50 years old with acute COVID-19. CDR3 sequence: CASRMDGLAGTGELFF. The DNA of the CDR3 is TGTGCCAGCAGAATGGATGGACTAGCGGGCACCGGGGAGCTGTTTTTT.